This T cell receptor (beta chain) appears in the sequencing data of a study of T cells after yellow fever vaccination. Broader study findings: The presence of abundant clonotypes contaminating from the bulk population was possible in FACS-sorted repertoires. Weaker overall, the secondary response nonetheless peaked faster (day 5 versus 15). Post-booster repertoires contained most primary-vaccination clones again (around 96% CD4, about 88% CD8).

Between the trimmed V and J ends, which lost 5 bases and 2 bases, there was a span of 15 bases. The CDR3 length is 16 residues. This clonotype was counted between two and nine times. The target antigen is unknown. Researchers made TCR cDNA using 5'RACE template switching, and this step added a universal primer site and UMIs. Each CDR3 protein is one row after TCRdb ran MiXCR on the 5' RACE reads. The sample has 120,000 or so distinct CDR3 sequences, 15% seen once. This specimen consisted of CD8+ T cells sorted from PBMCs, obtained 5 days after the yellow fever booster vaccination. The rearrangement joins TRBV12-3 or TRBV12-4 to TRBJ2-2; D perhaps matches TRBD1 (6 bases). This receptor was obtained from a man younger than 35 who received the YFV17D yellow fever vaccine. The CDR3 nucleotides are TGTGCCAGCAGTACATCGGACAGCGACAACACCGGGGAGCTGTTTTTT. It encodes CASSTSDSDNTGELFF.